A single sample is the source of the 14 T cell receptor beta chains below, sequenced in a study of shared clonotypes between healthy human individuals. Profiled with immunoSEQ multiplex PCR; TCRdb holds only in-frame clones, not every one. The data hold about 2 million clones, with just under 95% observed a single time. Naive CD8 isolation took CD45RO-negative cells positively selected for CCR7 and excluded terminally differentiated effector memory CD45RA+ cells. Sequencing was performed on naive CD8+ T cells sorted from blood. These receptors were collected from a man aged 18-30 years in good health.

V usage is TRBV2 and J usage is TRBJ2-2, with 7 bases matching TRBD1. Per germline, CDR1 SNHLY and CDR2 FYNNEI. Trimming took 7 bases from V and 3 from J; bases not matched to a gene: 5. The CDR3 spans 14 residues. CDR3 residues: CASIRDSHTGELFF. CDR3 sequence (DNA): TGTGCCAGCATAAGGGACAGCCACACCGGGGAGCTGTTTTTT.

The chain uses TRBV5-6 and TRBJ2-7; 11 bases align to TRBD1. V was pared by 3 bases and J by 7 bases, with 6 bases of the junction left unmatched. CDR1 is SGHDT, CDR2 YYEEEE, per germline. The CDR3 is made up of 14 amino acids. CDR3 in amino acids: CASSSGQGAEEQYF. The DNA of the CDR3 is TGTGCCAGCAGCTCCGGACAGGGGGCGGAGGAGCAGTACTTC.

This chain uses TRBV5-1 with TRBJ2-7, with 10 positions matching TRBD2. With V trimmed by 4 bases and J by 4 bases, 5 bases remained unmatched. This CDR3 is 14 amino acids long. CDR1 is SGHRS, CDR2 YFSETQ, per germline. For the CDR3, the DNA is TGCGCCAGCAGCCGCCCGGGACTAGCGTACGAGCAGTACTTC. This gives the protein CASSRPGLAYEQYF.

The chain carries TRBV6-5 and TRBJ2-4, with unresolved D. CDR3 length equals 12 residues. The V end was cut by 3 bases, the J end by 13 bases, with 13 bases between. Germline V gene data show CDR1 as MNHEY and CDR2 as SVGAGI. CDR3 bases: TGTGCCAGCAGTTATTCTGGTCTAGAACAGTACTTC. This gives the protein CASSYSGLEQYF.

This clone was recorded a few times. At the DNA level, this CDR3 is encoded by other sequences in the same sample as well. This chain connects TRBV11-2 to TRBJ2-7; the D is unclear. Trimming shortened V by 0 bases and J by 4 bases, and 4 bases separated the two germline ends. This CDR3 has 12 amino acids. Germline lookup yields CDR1 SGHAT and CDR2 FQNNGV. For the CDR3, the DNA is TGTGCCAGCAGCTTAGATGGGTACGAGCAGTACTTC. It is translated as CASSLDGYEQYF.

J is TRBJ2-3 and V is TRBV4-1; D possibly matches TRBD1 or TRBD2 (6 bases each). V lost 4 bases and J 4 bases, leaving 12 bases between the germline ends. This CDR3 contains 14 residues. Germline V lookup: CDR1 MGHRA, CDR2 YSYEKL. The CDR3 sequence is CASSPARGPDTQYF. The CDR3 coding sequence is TGCGCCAGCAGCCCGGCCCGGGGGCCAGATACGCAGTATTTT.

This clone has only one observation. V and J are TRBV11-1 and TRBJ1-1; no definite D call. There are 10 residues in the CDR3. V shed 9 bases and J shed 1 base, with 3 bases lying between them. Germline CDR1 is SGHAT and CDR2 is FQDESV (reference sequence). Here the CDR3 DNA reads TGTGCCAGTGGGAACACTGAAGCTTTCTTT. Its protein product is CASGNTEAFF. Together with reference TRBV11-1 and TRBJ1-1, the CDR3 gives the full variable domain: EAEVAQSPRYKITEKSQAVAFWCDPISGHATLYWYRQILGQGPELLVQFQDESVVDDSQLPKDRFSAERLKGVDSTLKIQPAELGDSAMYLCASGNTEAFFGQGTRLTVV.

The chain uses TRBV7-6 and TRBJ2-7; D possibly corresponds to TRBD2 (6 bases). The CDR3 is made up of 15 amino acids. Germline CDR1 is SGHVS and CDR2 is FNYEAQ. Trimming stripped 1 base from V and 4 bases from J, with 14 bases between. CDR3 bases: TGTGCCAGCAGCTTAGTGGAGGGACCACTTTACGAGCAGTACTTC. Protein sequence: CASSLVEGPLYEQYF.

This rearrangement joins TRBV2 to TRBJ2-2; D could derive from TRBD1 or TRBD2 (5 bases each). The CDR3 is 16 amino acids. Germline CDR1 is SNHLY and CDR2 is FYNNEI. The ends were cut back, 2 bases at V and 4 bases at J, with 14 bases in the middle. CDR3 protein: CASSETGTPPTGELFF. The CDR3 bases are TGTGCCAGCAGTGAAACGGGGACCCCCCCCACCGGGGAGCTGTTTTTT.

The chain has TRBV5-1 and TRBJ2-7, with D maybe TRBD1 (6 bases). The CDR3 runs to 14 residues. Trimming took off 7 bases at V and 2 bases at J, with 16 bases between the two ends. The germline V gene encodes CDR1 SGHRS and CDR2 YFSETQ. The CDR3 DNA reads as TGCGCCAGCGCGGATCAGGGGTCTACCTACGAGCAGTACTTC. This sequence encodes CASADQGSTYEQYF.

This chain connects TRBV29-1 to TRBJ2-7; possible D gene TRBD2, 6 bases. The CDR3 is 14 residues long. The V and J ends lost 4 bases and 1 base respectively, with 14 bases between them. The V gene's germline CDR1 is SQVTM and CDR2 ANQGSEA. The CDR3 here is CSVVDGTESYEQYF. Written as DNA, the CDR3 is TGCAGCGTTGTTGACGGGACTGAATCCTACGAGCAGTACTTC.

CDR3 DNA sequence: TGTGCCAGCAGCTTAGTCGGCCAGGAGGAAATTAATTCACCCCTCCACTTT. This gives the protein CASSLVGQEEINSPLHF. The chain couples TRBV7-9 to TRBJ1-6; D is ambiguous. The CDR3 covers 17 residues. V was pared by 1 base and J by 6 bases, with 16 bases between. Germline V lookup: CDR1 SEHNR, CDR2 FQNEAQ (reference sequence).

The chain uses TRBV6-5 and TRBJ2-1, with TRBD2 identical over 9 bases. The CDR3 spans 15 residues. The J segment lost 8 bases and the V segment lost 2 bases, leaving 7 bases of the junction unmatched. The germline gives CDR1 MNHEY, CDR2 SVGAGI. CDR3 sequence reads: CASSYLSGGTDEQFF. Written as DNA, the CDR3 is TGTGCCAGCAGTTACCTCAGCGGGGGGACTGATGAGCAGTTCTTC.

Comments on this clone: Distinct nucleotide sequences in the sample also encode this CDR3. The chain employs TRBV28 and TRBJ1-1; the D is unclear. Trimming took off 3 bases at V and 6 bases at J, with 5 bases between the two ends. This CDR3 contains 11 residues. Germline V gene lookup returns CDR1 MDHEN and CDR2 SYDVKM. The CDR3 DNA is TGTGCCAGCAGTTTGGGTCCTGAAGCTTTCTTT. It specifies CASSLGPEAFF.